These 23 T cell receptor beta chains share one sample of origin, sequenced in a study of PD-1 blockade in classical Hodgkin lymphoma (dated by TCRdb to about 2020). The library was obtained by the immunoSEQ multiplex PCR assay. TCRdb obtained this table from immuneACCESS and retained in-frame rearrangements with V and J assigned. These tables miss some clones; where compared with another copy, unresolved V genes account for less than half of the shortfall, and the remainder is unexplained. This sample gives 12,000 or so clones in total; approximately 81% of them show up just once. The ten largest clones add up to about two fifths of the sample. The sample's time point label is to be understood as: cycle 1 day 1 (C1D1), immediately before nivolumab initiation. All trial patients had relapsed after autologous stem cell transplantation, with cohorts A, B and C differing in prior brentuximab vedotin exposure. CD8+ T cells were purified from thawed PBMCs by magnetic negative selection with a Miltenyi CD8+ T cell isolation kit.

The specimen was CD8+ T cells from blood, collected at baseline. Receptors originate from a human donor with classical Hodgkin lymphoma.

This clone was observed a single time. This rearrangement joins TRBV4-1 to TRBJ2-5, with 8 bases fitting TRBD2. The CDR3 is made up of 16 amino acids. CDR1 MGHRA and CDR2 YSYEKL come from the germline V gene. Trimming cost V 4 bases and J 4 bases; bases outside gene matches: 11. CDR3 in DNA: TGCGCCAGCAGCCTCTTCGGAGCGGGAGCGGGAGAGACCCAGTACTTC. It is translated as CASSLFGAGAGETQYF.

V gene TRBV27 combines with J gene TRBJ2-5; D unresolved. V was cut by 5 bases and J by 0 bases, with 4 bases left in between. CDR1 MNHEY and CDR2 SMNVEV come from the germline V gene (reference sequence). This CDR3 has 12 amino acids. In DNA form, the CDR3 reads TGTGCCAGCAGTCCCAACCAAGAGACCCAGTACTTC. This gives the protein CASSPNQETQYF.

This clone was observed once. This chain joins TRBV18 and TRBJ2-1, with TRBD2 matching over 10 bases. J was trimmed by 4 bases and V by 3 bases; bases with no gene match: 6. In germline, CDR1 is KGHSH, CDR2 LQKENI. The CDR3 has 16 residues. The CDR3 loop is CASSPGTSDPYNEQFF. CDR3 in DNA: TGTGCCAGCTCACCTGGGACTAGCGACCCATACAATGAGCAGTTCTTC.

The CDR3 is CATSRELTGVGYGYTF. For the CDR3, the DNA is TGTGCCACCAGCAGAGAACTCACAGGGGTGGGCTATGGCTACACCTTC. The V and J genes are TRBV15 and TRBJ1-2, with 7 bases fitting TRBD1. The ends lost 0 bases at V and 4 bases at J; junction bases unmatched: 8. This CDR3 region has 16 residues. Germline V gene data show CDR1 as LNHNV and CDR2 as YYDKDF (reference sequence).

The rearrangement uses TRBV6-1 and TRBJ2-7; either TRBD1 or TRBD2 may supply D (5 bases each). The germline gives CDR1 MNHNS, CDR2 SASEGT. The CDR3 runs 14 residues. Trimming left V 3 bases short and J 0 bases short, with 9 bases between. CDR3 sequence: CASSDPGSSYEQYF. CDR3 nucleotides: TGTGCCAGCAGTGATCCAGGGAGCTCCTACGAGCAGTACTTC.

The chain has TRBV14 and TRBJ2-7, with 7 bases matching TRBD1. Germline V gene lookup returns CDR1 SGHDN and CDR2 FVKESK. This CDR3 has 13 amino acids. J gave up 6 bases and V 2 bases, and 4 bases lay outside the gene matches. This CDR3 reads CASSQTQGSEQYF. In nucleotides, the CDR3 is TGTGCCAGCAGCCAAACACAGGGGTCCGAGCAGTACTTC.

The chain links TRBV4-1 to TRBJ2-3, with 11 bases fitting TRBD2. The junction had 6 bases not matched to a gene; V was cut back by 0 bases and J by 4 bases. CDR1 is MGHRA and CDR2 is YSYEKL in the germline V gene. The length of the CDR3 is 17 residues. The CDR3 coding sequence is TGCGCCAGCAGCCAAGAAATAGCGGGGGGGAACCCAGATACGCAGTATTTT. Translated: CASSQEIAGGNPDTQYF.

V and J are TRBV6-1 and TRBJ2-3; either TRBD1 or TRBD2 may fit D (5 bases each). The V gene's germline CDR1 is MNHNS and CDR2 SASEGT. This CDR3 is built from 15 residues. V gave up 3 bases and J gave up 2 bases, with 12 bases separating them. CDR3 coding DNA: TGTGCCAGCAGTGACCGTTTGGGGGTCACAGATACGCAGTATTTT. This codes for CASSDRLGVTDTQYF.

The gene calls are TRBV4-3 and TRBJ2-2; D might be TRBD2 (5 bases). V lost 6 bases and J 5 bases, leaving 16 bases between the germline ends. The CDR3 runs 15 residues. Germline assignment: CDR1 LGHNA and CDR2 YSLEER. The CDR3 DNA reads TGCGCCAGCAGACTGGCCGACCGGGATACCGGGGAGCTGTTTTTT. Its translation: CASRLADRDTGELFF.

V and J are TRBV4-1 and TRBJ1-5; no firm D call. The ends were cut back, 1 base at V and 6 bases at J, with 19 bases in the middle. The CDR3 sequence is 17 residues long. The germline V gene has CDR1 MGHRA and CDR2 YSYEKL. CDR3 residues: CASSQVYPRSTSQPQHF. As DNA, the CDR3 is TGCGCCAGCAGCCAAGTGTATCCTCGCAGCACTAGTCAGCCCCAGCATTTT.

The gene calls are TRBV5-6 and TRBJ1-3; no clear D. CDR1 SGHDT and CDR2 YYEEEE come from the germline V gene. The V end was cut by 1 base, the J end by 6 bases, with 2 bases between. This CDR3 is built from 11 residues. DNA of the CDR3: TGTGCCAGCAGCTTGTTAAACACCATATATTTT. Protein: CASSLLNTIYF.

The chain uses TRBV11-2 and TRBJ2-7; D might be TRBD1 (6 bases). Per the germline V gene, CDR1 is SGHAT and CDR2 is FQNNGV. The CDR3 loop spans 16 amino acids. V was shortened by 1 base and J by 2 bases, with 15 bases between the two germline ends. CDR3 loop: CASSLGSVGAPYEQYF. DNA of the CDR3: TGTGCCAGCAGCTTAGGATCCGTGGGGGCCCCCTACGAGCAGTACTTC.

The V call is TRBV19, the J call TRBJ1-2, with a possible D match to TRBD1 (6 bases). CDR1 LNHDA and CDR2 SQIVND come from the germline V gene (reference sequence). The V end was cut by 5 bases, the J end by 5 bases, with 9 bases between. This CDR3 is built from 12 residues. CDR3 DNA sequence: TGTGCCAGTAGTGCTGGACAGTATGGCTACACCTTC. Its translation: CASSAGQYGYTF.

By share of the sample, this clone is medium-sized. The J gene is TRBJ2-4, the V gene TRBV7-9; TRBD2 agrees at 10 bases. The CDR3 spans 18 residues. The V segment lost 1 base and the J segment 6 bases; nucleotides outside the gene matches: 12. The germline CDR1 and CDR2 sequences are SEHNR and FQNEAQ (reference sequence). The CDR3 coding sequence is TGTGCCAGCAGCTTAGGGGCTTATTCTAGCGGGAGTCTAAACATTCAGTACTTC. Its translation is CASSLGAYSSGSLNIQYF.

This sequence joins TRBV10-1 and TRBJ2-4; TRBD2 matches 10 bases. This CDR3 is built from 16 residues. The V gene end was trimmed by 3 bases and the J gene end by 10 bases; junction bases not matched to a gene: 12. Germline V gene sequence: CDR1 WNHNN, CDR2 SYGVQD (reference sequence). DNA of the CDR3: TGCGCCAGCAGTGAATGGAGACTAGCGGGCCCATTTATTCAGTACTTC. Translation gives CASSEWRLAGPFIQYF.

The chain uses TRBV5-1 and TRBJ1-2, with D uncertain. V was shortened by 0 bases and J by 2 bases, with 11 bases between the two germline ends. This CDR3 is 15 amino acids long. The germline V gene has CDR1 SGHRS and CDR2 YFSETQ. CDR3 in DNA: TGCGCCAGCAGCTTGGAATTGAGTGCCAACTATGGCTACACCTTC. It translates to CASSLELSANYGYTF.

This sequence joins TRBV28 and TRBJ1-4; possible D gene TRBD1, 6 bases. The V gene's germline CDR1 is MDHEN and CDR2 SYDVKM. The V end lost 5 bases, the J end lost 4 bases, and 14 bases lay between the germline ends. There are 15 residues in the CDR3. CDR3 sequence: CASSHNRDSNEKLFF. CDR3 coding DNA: TGTGCCAGCAGTCACAACAGGGATAGTAATGAAAAACTGTTTTTT.

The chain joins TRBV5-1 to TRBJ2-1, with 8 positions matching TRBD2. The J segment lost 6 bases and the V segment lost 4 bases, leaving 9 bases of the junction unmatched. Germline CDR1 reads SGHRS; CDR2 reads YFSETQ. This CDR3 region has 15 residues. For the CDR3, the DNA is TGCGCCAGCAGCCTCGGAAAGCGGGAGAGCAATGAGCAGTTCTTC. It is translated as CASSLGKRESNEQFF. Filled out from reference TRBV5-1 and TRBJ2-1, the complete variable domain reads KAGVTQTPRYLIKTRGQQVTLSCSPISGHRSVSWYQQTPGQGLQFLFEYFSETQRNKGNFPGRFSGRQFSNSRSEMNVSTLELGDSALYLCASSLGKRESNEQFFGPGTRLTVL.

CDR3 residues: CASLGVKGTGELFF. CDR3 coding DNA: TGTGCCAGCTTAGGAGTAAAGGGCACCGGGGAGCTGTTTTTT. This chain links TRBV7-6 with TRBJ2-2; D remains unclear. The germline V gene encodes CDR1 SGHVS and CDR2 FNYEAQ. This CDR3 has 14 amino acids. V lost 8 bases, J lost 4 bases, and 14 bases lay in between.

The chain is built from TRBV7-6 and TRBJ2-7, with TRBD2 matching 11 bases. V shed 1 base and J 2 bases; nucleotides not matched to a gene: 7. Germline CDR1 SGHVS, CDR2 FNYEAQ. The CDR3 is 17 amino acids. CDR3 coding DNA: TGTGCCAGCAGCTTAGGAAAGGGACTAGCGGACCCCTACGAGCAGTACTTC. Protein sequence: CASSLGKGLADPYEQYF.

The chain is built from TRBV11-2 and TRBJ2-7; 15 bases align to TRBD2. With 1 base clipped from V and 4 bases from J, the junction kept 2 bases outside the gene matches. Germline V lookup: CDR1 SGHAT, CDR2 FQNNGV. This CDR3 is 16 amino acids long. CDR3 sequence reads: CASSLGGLAGGYEQYF. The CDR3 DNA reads TGTGCCAGCAGCTTAGGGGGACTAGCGGGAGGATACGAGCAGTACTTC.

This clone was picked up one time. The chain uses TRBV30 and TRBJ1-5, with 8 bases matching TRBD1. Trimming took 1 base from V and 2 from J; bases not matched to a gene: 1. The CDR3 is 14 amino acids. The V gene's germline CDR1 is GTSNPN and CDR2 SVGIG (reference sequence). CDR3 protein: CAWSAGQGNQPQHF. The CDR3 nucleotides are TGTGCCTGGAGTGCGGGACAGGGCAATCAGCCCCAGCATTTT.

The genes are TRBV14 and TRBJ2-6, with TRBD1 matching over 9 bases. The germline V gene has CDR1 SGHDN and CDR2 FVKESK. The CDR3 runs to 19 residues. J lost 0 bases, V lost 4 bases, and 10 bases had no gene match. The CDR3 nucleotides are TGTGCCAGCAGCCGCACAGGGGGCAATATACGCTCTGGGGCCAACGTCCTGACTTTC. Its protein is CASSRTGGNIRSGANVLTF.